This TCR beta chain is drawn from a study of CD8+ T cells in alopecia areata. Study details: Severity among treated patients was scored by the percentage of scalp area affected.

Comments on this clone: Its target is unknown.

Treatment of the sample: oral pan-JAK inhibitor, 5-10 mg twice daily. The length of the CDR3 is 16 residues. V lost 0 bases and J lost 3, with 13 bases in between. Germline V gene data show CDR1 as MGHDK and CDR2 as SYGVNS. Findings of the study overall: While tofacitinib was given, many expanded lesional clones persisted in scalp and blood.

Extracted RNA was reverse transcribed into cDNA, the sequencing template. TCRdb's copy holds only in-frame clones and misses some; the assay was immunoSEQ multiplex PCR. The profile covers hundreds of thousands of clones, with 50% to 75% appearing a single time and about 0.9% taken by the ten largest. The source is a human donor with alopecia areata. V is TRBV25-1 and J is TRBJ2-3; D is possibly TRBD1 or TRBD2 (5 bases each). Sequenced here: CD4+ T cells sorted from blood, sampled at roughly week 53, from a patient treated with tofacitinib. The CDR3 sequence is CASSEYPGTGTDTQYF. In DNA form, the CDR3 reads TGTGCCAGCAGTGAATACCCCGGGACGGGGACAGATACGCAGTATTTT.